The next 22 T cell receptor beta chains were all read from a single sample in a study of control samples from healthy donors and cancer patients. Assay: immunoSEQ multiplex PCR; the TCRdb copy retains only in-frame clones and omits some. Of around 95,000 clones listed, more than 75% are singletons. The sequenced sample consisted of blood. The receptors come from a woman between 45 and 65 years old in good health.

A single count supports this clone. The rearrangement uses TRBV12-5 and TRBJ2-1; TRBD2 aligns across 11 bases. The germline V gene has CDR1 LGHNT and CDR2 FRNRAP. Trimming removed 6 bases from V and 1 base from J; junction bases left unmatched: 2. CDR3 length: 15 residues. The CDR3 here is CASGLAGGSYNEQFF. CDR3 bases: TGTGCTAGTGGCTTAGCGGGAGGGTCCTACAATGAGCAGTTCTTC. The whole variable domain, remainder taken from reference TRBV12-5 and TRBJ2-1, is DARVTQTPRHKVTEMGQEVTMRCQPILGHNTVFWYRQTMMQGLELLAYFRNRAPLDDSGMPKDRFSAEMPDATLATLKIQPSEPRDSAVYFCASGLAGGSYNEQFFGPGTRLTVL.

The chain recombines TRBV6-2 or TRBV6-3 with TRBJ2-6; D is undetermined. CDR1 and CDR2 (germline): MNHEY, SVGEGT. V lost 4 bases, J lost 2 bases, and 6 bases lay in between. The CDR3 has 14 amino acids. The CDR3 DNA follows: TGTGCCAGCAGTTCTTTAGCTGGGGCCAACGTCCTGACTTTC. Amino acids: CASSSLAGANVLTF.

CDR3 sequence (DNA): TGTGCCAGCTCACCACCGGGACTAAACACAGATACGCAGTATTTT. Translated: CASSPPGLNTDTQYF. V is TRBV18 and J is TRBJ2-3; TRBD2 aligns across 7 bases. This CDR3 comprises 15 residues. CDR1 is KGHSH, CDR2 LQKENI, per germline. With 0 bases clipped from V and 2 bases from J, the junction kept 2 bases outside the gene matches.

V usage is TRBV27 and J usage is TRBJ1-1; 8 nucleotides agree with TRBD1. Germline assignment: CDR1 MNHEY and CDR2 SMNVEV (reference sequence). The CDR3 is 15 amino acids. J was trimmed by 4 bases and V by 8 bases; bases with no gene match: 12. CDR3 sequence reads: CASDRNPTGGTEAFF. CDR3 DNA: TGTGCCAGCGACCGAAACCCAACAGGGGGCACTGAAGCTTTCTTT.

V gene TRBV6-2 or TRBV6-3 combines with J gene TRBJ2-7; weak D call: TRBD1 (5 bases). Germline V gives CDR1 MNHEY, CDR2 SVGEGT. V gave up 5 bases and J gave up 3 bases, with 8 bases separating them. The CDR3 is 12 amino acids. CDR3 sequence: CASSAQGYEQYV. The CDR3 nucleotides are TGTGCCAGCAGTGCGCAGGGCTACGAGCAGTACGTC.

The chain has TRBV19 and TRBJ1-1; 7 bases are a match to TRBD1. The CDR3 sequence is 13 residues long. The junction had 5 bases not matched to a gene; V was cut back by 7 bases and J by 3 bases. Germline V gene sequence: CDR1 LNHDA, CDR2 SQIVND (reference sequence). The CDR3 region has the DNA TGTGCCAGTAAGCCCCAGGGGGACACTGAAGCTTTCTTT. It codes for CASKPQGDTEAFF.

The gene calls are TRBV12-3 or TRBV12-4 and TRBJ1-2; 7 nucleotides agree with TRBD1. This CDR3 spans 12 amino acids. J gave up 7 bases and V 3 bases, and 2 bases lay outside the gene matches. The CDR3 region has the DNA TGTGCCAGCAGTTTCGACAGGGCTGGCTACACCTTC. Its protein product is CASSFDRAGYTF.

A remark on this clone: Lacking the conserved final phenylalanine or tryptophan, this CDR3 likely reflects a read error. The DNA is omitted, as the CDR3 cannot be located on it reliably, and the CDR3 follows TCRdb's listing. V usage is TRBV6-2 or TRBV6-3 and J usage is TRBJ1-1. The CDR3 spans 12 residues, counting both ends. Germline CDR1 is MNHEY and CDR2 is SVGEGT. The CDR3 spells CASSQLSTPPRL.

This rearrangement joins TRBV5-4 to TRBJ2-1; D unclear. The CDR3 contains 13 residues. The germline V and J ends were trimmed by 4 bases and 2 bases, with 7 bases remaining between them. Germline values: CDR1 SGHNT, CDR2 YYREEE (reference sequence). DNA of the CDR3: TGTGCCAGCAGCGCCGCGGCCTACAATGAGCAGTTCTTC. Encoded protein: CASSAAAYNEQFF.

This rearrangement joins TRBV3-1 (or the pseudogene TRBV3-2) to TRBJ1-2; D may be TRBD1 (5 bases). The CDR3 covers 12 residues. The germline V gene encodes CDR1 LGHDT and CDR2 YNNKEL (reference sequence). Trimming cost V 1 base and J 7 bases, with 7 bases left between them. CDR3 protein: CASSQGQGGYTF. In DNA form, the CDR3 reads TGTGCCAGCAGCCAAGGGCAGGGTGGCTACACCTTC.

The chain joins TRBV19 to TRBJ2-3, with D unresolved. CDR1 LNHDA and CDR2 SQIVND come from the germline V gene (reference sequence). CDR3 length: 13 residues. The V and J ends lost 4 bases and 6 bases respectively, with 11 bases between them. The CDR3 nucleotides read TGTGCCAGTAGTACCCGTGTTCAGGATACGCAGTATTTT. This gives the protein CASSTRVQDTQYF.

This clone was recorded once. The chain has TRBV3-1 (or the pseudogene TRBV3-2) and TRBJ1-5; D remains unclear. The CDR3 sequence is 13 residues long. Germline CDR1 LGHDT, CDR2 YNNKEL (reference sequence). V lost 4 bases, J lost 0 bases, and 4 bases lay in between. The CDR3 loop is CASSRNSNQPQHF. CDR3 sequence (DNA): TGTGCCAGCAGCCGGAATAGCAATCAGCCCCAGCATTTT.

To note about this clone: The same CDR3 can be traced to other DNA sequences in this sample. The chain uses TRBV14 and TRBJ2-5; D possibly corresponds to TRBD1 (6 bases). From germline, CDR1 is SGHDN and CDR2 FVKESK. V lost 3 bases and J lost 5, with 13 bases in between. This CDR3 comprises 14 residues. CDR3 sequence reads: CASSQNRAQETQYF. In nucleotides, the CDR3 is TGTGCCAGCAGCCAGAACAGGGCTCAGGAGACCCAGTACTTC.

The chain recombines TRBV7-2 with TRBJ2-1; the D is unclear. Germline V gene sequence: CDR1 SGHTA, CDR2 FQGNSA. CDR3 size: 12 residues. The V end lost 5 bases, the J end lost 12 bases, and 14 bases lay between the germline ends. This CDR3 reads CASSQIGWLQFF. The CDR3, as DNA: TGTGCCAGCAGCCAGATCGGATGGCTGCAGTTCTTC.

The gene calls are TRBV5-1 and TRBJ2-1; possible D gene TRBD2, 5 bases. The CDR3 consists of 16 residues. Germline-derived CDR1 and CDR2 are SGHRS and YFSETQ. Trimming took 4 bases from V and 5 from J, leaving 19 bases between them. The CDR3: CASSPGLPQRHNEQFF. CDR3 sequence (DNA): TGCGCCAGCAGCCCTGGACTTCCCCAACGCCACAATGAGCAGTTCTTC.

This chain uses TRBV5-8 with TRBJ1-5; D call uncertain. This CDR3 is 11 amino acids long. V lost 0 bases, J lost 15 bases, and 10 bases lay in between. Germline lookup yields CDR1 SGHTS and CDR2 YDEGEE. CDR3 nucleotides: TGTGCCAGCAGCTTGGCCAGCGTCCGGCATTTT. It codes for CASSLASVRHF.

This rearrangement joins TRBV6-4 to TRBJ2-1; the match to TRBD2 covers 7 bases. Germline values: CDR1 MRHNA, CDR2 SNTAGT. With V trimmed by 5 bases and J by 6 bases, 10 bases remained unmatched. The CDR3 is 15 residues long. CDR3 nucleotides: TGTGCCAGCAGTCCGGAACCGACGGGGGGCAATGAGCAGTTCTTC. It yields the protein CASSPEPTGGNEQFF.

The J gene is TRBJ1-5, the V gene TRBV27; D is unresolved. The CDR3 spans 13 residues. Germline CDR1 and CDR2: MNHEY and SMNVEV (reference sequence). V shed 5 bases and J shed 7 bases, with 12 bases lying between them. The CDR3 coding sequence is TGTGCCAGCAGTATTACACTGGGGCAGCCCCAGCATTTT. Translated, it gives CASSITLGQPQHF.

The J gene is TRBJ2-7, the V gene TRBV30, with TRBD1 identical over 7 bases. This CDR3 has 11 amino acids. Germline V gives CDR1 GTSNPN, CDR2 SVGIG (reference sequence). CDR3 DNA: TGTGTTGGGGACAGTAGCTCCGAGCAGTACGTC. This translates into CVGDSSSEQYV.

This clone has a single count. The gene calls are TRBV18 and TRBJ2-1; D may be TRBD2 (6 bases). Germline CDR1 is KGHSH and CDR2 is LQKENI. V was clipped by 2 bases and J by 0 bases, with 11 bases between them. CDR3 length equals 16 residues. The CDR3 spells CASSPVKRASYNEQFF. The DNA for the CDR3 is TGTGCCAGCTCACCAGTAAAGCGGGCCTCCTACAATGAGCAGTTCTTC.

The V gene is TRBV19, the J gene TRBJ1-1; 12 nucleotides agree with TRBD1. This CDR3 spans 14 amino acids. Germline V lookup: CDR1 LNHDA, CDR2 SQIVND (reference sequence). V shed 5 bases, J shed 6 bases, and the junction held 4 bases outside the gene matches. The CDR3 region is CASSPGQGAAEAFF. The DNA of the CDR3 is TGTGCCAGTAGTCCGGGACAGGGGGCAGCTGAAGCTTTCTTT.

The rearrangement links TRBV19 to TRBJ2-7; D may be TRBD1 or TRBD2 (5 bases each). The CDR3 runs to 15 residues. Trimming shortened V by 2 bases and J by 3 bases, and 14 bases separated the two germline ends. Germline loops: CDR1 LNHDA, CDR2 SQIVND (reference sequence). The CDR3 DNA reads TGTGCCAGTAGTATAACCGGGGACGGGCTCTACGAGCAGTACTTC. It specifies CASSITGDGLYEQYF. The variable domain in full, completed from reference TRBV19 and TRBJ2-7, reads DGGITQSPKYLFRKEGQNVTLSCEQNLNHDAMYWYRQDPGQGLRLIYYSQIVNDFQKGDIAEGYSVSREKKESFPLTVTSAQKNPTAFYLCASSITGDGLYEQYFGPGTRLTVT.